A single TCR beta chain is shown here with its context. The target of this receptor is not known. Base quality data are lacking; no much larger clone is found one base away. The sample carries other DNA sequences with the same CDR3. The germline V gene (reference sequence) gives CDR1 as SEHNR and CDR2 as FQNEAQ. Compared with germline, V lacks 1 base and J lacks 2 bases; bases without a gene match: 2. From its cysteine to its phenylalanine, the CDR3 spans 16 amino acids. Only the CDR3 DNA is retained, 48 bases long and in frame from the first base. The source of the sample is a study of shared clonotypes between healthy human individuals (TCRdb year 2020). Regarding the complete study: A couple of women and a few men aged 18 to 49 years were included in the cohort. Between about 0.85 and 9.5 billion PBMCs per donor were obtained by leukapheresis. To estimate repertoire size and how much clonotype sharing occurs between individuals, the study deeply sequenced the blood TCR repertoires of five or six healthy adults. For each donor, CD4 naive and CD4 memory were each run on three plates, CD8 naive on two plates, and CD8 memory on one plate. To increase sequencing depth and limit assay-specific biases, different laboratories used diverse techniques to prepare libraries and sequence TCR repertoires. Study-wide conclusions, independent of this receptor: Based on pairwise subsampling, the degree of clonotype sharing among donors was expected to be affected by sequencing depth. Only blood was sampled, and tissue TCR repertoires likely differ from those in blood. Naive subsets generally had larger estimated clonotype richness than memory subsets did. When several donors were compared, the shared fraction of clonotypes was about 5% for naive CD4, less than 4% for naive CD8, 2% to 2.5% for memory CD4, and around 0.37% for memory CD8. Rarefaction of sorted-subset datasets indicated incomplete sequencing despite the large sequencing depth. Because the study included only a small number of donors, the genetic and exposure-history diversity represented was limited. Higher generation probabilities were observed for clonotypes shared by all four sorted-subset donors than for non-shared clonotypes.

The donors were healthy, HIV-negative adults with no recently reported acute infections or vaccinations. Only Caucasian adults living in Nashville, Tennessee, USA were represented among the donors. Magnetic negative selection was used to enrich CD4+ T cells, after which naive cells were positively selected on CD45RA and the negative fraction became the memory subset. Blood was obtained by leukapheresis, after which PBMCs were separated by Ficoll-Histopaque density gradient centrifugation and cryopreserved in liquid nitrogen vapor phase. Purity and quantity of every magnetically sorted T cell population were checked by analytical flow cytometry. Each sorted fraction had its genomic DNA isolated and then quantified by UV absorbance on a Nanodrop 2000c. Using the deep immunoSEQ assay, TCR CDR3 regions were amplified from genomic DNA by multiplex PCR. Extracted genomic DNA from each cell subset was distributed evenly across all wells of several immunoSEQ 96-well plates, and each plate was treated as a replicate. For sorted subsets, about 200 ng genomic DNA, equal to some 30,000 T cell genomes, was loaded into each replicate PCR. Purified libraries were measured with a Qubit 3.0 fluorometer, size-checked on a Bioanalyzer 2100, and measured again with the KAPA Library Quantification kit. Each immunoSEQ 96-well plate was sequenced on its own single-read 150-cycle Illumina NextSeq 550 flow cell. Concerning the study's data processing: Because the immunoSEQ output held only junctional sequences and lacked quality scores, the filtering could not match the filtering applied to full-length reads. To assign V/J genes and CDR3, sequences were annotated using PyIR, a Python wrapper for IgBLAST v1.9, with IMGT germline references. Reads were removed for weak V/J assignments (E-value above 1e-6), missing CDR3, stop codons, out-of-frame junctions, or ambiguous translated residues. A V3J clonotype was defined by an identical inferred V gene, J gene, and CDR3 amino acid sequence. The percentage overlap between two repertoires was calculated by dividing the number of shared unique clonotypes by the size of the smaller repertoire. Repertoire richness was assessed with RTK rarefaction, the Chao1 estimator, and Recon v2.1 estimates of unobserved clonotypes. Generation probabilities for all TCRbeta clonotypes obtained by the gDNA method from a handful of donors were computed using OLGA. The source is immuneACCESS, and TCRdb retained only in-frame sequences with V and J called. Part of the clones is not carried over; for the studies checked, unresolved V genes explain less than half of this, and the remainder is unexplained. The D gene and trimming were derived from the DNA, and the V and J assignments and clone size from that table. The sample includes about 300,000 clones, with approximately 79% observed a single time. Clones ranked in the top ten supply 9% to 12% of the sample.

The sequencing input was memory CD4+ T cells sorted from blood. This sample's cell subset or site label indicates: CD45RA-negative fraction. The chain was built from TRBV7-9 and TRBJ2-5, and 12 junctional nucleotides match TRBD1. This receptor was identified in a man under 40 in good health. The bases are TGTGCCAGCAGCTTAGGGGACAGGGGGCTGCAAGAGACCCAGTACTTC. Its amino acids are CASSLGDRGLQETQYF.